Below, 5 T cell receptor beta chains from the same sample are listed, as sequenced in a study of blood T cell repertoires in COVID-19. Assay: immunoSEQ multiplex PCR; the TCRdb copy retains only in-frame clones and omits some. The table has around 240,000 clones, about nine tenths seen once. Sequencing used PBMCs or T cells enriched from blood (not recorded which). These receptors originate from a human donor in a cohort exposed to, infected with or recovered from COVID-19 (not recorded which). The donor label of this sample is uncertain.

The chain joins TRBV5-1 to TRBJ2-5, with TRBD2 as a possible D gene (6 bases). The CDR3 is 14 residues long. Germline CDR1 SGHRS, CDR2 YFSETQ. The germline V and J ends were trimmed by 0 bases and 3 bases, with 9 bases remaining between them. The DNA of the CDR3 is TGCGCCAGCAGCTTGGTTGGAGGGAAAGAGACCCAGTACTTC. It yields the protein CASSLVGGKETQYF. Variable domain in full (rest from reference TRBV5-1 and TRBJ2-5): KAGVTQTPRYLIKTRGQQVTLSCSPISGHRSVSWYQQTPGQGLQFLFEYFSETQRNKGNFPGRFSGRQFSNSRSEMNVSTLELGDSALYLCASSLVGGKETQYFGPGTRLLVL.

This rearrangement joins TRBV7-3 to TRBJ2-3; TRBD1 is a possible D gene (5 bases). CDR1 and CDR2 from the germline V gene are SGHTA and FQGTGA. The CDR3 spans 15 residues. V was cut by 4 bases and J by 6 bases, with 17 bases left in between. The CDR3 region is CASSSRGSESDTQYF. The CDR3 DNA reads TGTGCCAGCAGCTCAAGGGGCTCGGAGTCGGATACGCAGTATTTT.

Worth noting for this clone: Additional DNA sequences in this sample encode the identical CDR3. The gene calls are TRBV7-2 and TRBJ2-3; TRBD2 aligns across 8 bases. Germline loops: CDR1 SGHTA, CDR2 FQGNSA. The CDR3 sequence is 15 residues long. V trimming: 3 bases; J trimming: 1 base; junction bases outside the gene matches: 3. The CDR3 here is CASSFSGGGTDTQYF. The DNA for the CDR3 is TGTGCCAGCAGCTTTTCGGGGGGGGGCACAGATACGCAGTATTTT.

The rearrangement uses TRBV3-1 (or the pseudogene TRBV3-2) and TRBJ1-2, with D possibly matching TRBD1 (6 bases). CDR3 length equals 15 residues. The ends were cut back, 0 bases at V and 4 bases at J, with 12 bases in the middle. Per the germline V gene, CDR1 is LGHDT and CDR2 is YNNKEL (reference sequence). DNA of the CDR3: TGTGCCAGCAGCCAAGATTGGCAGGGGTCCTATGGCTACACCTTC. This gives the protein CASSQDWQGSYGYTF.

The V gene is TRBV2, the J gene TRBJ1-1, with D possibly TRBD1 on 5 matching bases. Germline-derived CDR1 and CDR2 are SNHLY and FYNNEI. Deletions cut 6 bases from V and 5 bases from J, with 10 bases between. The CDR3 consists of 12 residues. The CDR3 sequence is CASRGVETEAFF. The CDR3 nucleotides are TGTGCCAGCAGAGGGGTTGAGACTGAAGCTTTCTTT. The entire variable domain, with the rest obtained from reference TRBV2 and TRBJ1-1, is as follows: EPEVTQTPSHQVTQMGQEVILRCVPISNHLYFYWYRQILGQKVEFLVSFYNNEISEKSEIFDDQFSVERPDGSNFTLKIRSTKLEDSAMYFCASRGVETEAFFGQGTRLTVV.